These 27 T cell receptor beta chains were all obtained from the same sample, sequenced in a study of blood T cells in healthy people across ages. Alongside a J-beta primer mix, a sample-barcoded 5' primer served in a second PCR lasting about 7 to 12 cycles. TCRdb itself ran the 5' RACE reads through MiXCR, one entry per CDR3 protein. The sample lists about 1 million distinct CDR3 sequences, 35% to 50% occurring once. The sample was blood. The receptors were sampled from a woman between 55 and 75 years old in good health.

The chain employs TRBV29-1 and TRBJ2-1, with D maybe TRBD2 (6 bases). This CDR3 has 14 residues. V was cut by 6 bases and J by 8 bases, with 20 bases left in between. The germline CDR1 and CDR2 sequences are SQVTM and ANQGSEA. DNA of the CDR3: TGCAGCGTGGAACTAGCCGGAGGAAGTGATGAGCAGTTCTTC. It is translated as CSVELAGGSDEQFF.

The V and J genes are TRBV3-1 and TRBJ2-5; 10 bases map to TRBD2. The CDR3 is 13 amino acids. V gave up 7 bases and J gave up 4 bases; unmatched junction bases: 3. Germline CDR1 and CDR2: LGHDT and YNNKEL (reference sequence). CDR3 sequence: CASKRLAGETQYF. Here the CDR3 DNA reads TGTGCCAGCAAGAGACTAGCGGGAGAGACCCAGTACTTC.

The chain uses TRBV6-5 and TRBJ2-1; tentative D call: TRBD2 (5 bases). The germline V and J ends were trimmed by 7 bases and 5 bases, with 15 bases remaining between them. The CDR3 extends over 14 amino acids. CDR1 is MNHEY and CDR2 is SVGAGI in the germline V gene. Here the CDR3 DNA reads TGTGCCAGCATGATACGGACTGGAAACAATGAGCAGTTCTTC. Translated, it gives CASMIRTGNNEQFF.

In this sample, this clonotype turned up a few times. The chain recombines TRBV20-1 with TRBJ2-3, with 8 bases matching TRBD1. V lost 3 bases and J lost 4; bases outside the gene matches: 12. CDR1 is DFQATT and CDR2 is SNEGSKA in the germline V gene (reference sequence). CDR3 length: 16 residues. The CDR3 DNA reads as TGCAGTGCTAGGCCCCCGACAGGGGTCAAGTCAGATACGCAGTATTTT. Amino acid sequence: CSARPPTGVKSDTQYF.

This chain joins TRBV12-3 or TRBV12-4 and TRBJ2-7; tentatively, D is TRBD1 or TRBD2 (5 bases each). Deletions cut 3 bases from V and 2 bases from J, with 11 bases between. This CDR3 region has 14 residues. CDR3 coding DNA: TGTGCCAGCAGTTTTCAGGGACCTACCTACGAGCAGTACTTC. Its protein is CASSFQGPTYEQYF.

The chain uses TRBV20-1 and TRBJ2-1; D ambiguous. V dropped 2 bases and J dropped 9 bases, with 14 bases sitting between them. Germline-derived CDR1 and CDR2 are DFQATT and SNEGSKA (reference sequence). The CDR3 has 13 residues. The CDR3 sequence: CSARREVVGEQFF. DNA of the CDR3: TGCAGTGCTAGACGAGAGGTCGTGGGTGAGCAGTTCTTC.

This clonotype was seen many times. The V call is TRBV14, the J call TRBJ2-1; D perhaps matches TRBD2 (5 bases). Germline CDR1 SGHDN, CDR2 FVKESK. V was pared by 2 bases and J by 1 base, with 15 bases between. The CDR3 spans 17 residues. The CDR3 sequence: CASSQIAWSGSYNEQFF. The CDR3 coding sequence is TGTGCCAGCAGCCAAATCGCCTGGAGCGGTTCCTACAATGAGCAGTTCTTC.

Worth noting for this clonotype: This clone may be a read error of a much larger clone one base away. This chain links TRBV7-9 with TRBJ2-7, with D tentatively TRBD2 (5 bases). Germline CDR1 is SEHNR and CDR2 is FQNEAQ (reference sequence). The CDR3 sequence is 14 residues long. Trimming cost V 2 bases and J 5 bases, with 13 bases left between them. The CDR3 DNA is TGTGCCAGCAGCTTAACAACGGGAAGGGACGAGCAGTACTTC. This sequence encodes CASSLTTGRDEQYF.

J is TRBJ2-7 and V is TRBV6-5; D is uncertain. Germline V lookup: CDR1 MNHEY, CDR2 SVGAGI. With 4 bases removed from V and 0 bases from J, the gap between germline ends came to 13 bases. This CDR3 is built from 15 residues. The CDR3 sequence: CASSCTVASSYEQYF. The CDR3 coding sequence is TGTGCCAGCAGTTGCACCGTGGCGAGCTCCTACGAGCAGTACTTC.

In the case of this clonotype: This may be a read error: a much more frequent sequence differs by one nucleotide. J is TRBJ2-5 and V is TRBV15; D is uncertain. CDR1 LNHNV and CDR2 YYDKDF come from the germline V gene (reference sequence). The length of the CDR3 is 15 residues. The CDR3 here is CAASRGPNRQETQYF. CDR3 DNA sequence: TGTGCCGCCAGCAGAGGCCCCAACAGACAAGAGACCCAGTACTTC.

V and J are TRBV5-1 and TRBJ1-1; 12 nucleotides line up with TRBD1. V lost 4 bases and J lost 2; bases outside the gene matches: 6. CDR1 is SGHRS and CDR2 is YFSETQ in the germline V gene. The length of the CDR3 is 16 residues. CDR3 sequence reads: CASSHRDRGLNTEAFF. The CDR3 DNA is TGCGCCAGCAGCCACAGGGACAGGGGGCTTAACACTGAAGCTTTCTTT.

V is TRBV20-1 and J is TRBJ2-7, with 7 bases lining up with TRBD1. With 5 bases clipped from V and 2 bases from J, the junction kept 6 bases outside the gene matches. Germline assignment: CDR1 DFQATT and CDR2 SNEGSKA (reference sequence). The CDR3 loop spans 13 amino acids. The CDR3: CSAARDSAYEQYF. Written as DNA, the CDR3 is TGCAGTGCTGCCCGGGACAGTGCCTACGAGCAGTACTTC.

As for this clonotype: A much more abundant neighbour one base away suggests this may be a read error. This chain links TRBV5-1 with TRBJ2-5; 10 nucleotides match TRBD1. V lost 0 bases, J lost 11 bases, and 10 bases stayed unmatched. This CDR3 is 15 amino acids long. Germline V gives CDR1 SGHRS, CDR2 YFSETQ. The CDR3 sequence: CASSLGGQGSNEQYF. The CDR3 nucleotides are TGCGCCAGCAGCTTGGGGGGACAGGGGAGCAATGAGCAGTACTTC.

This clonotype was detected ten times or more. CDR3 DNA: TGCGCCAGCAGCATAAGCGGTAATGAAAAACTGTTTTTT. Translating it yields CASSISGNEKLFF. This chain connects TRBV5-1 to TRBJ1-4, with unresolved D. Looked up from germline, CDR1 is SGHRS and CDR2 is YFSETQ. V lost 4 bases to trimming and J lost 4 bases, with 8 bases between them. This CDR3 is built from 13 residues.

The CDR3 DNA reads TGTGCCTGGAGTGCTCCCGGGTACGAGCAGTACTTC. Protein sequence: CAWSAPGYEQYF. The chain has TRBV30 and TRBJ2-7, with D unclear. CDR1 GTSNPN and CDR2 SVGIG come from the germline V gene (reference sequence). The V end was cut by 1 base, the J end by 4 bases, with 8 bases between. CDR3 length: 12 amino acids.

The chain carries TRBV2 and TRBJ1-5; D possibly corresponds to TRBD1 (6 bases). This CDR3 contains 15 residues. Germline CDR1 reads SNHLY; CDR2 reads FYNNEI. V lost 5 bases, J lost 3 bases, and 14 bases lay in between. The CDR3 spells CASSSDGQTNQPQHF. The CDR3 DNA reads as TGTGCCAGCAGTTCAGACGGACAGACCAATCAGCCCCAGCATTTT.

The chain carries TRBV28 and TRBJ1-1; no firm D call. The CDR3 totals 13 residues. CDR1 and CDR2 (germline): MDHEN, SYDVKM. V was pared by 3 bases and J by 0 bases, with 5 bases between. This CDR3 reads CASSFDLNTEAFF. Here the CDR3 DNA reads TGTGCCAGCAGTTTCGACCTGAACACTGAAGCTTTCTTT.

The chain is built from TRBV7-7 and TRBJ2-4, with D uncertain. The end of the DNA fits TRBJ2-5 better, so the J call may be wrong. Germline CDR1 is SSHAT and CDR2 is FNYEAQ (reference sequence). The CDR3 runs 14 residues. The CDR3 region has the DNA TGTGCCAGCAGCTTAGAAAGGTCTCGAGGGACCCAGTACTTC. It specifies CASSLERSRGTQYF.

The CDR3 DNA is TGTGCCAGCAGTGGACAGGAGGCAGGTTCACCCCTCCACTTT. It yields the protein CASSGQEAGSPLHF. The V and J genes are TRBV28 and TRBJ1-6; 7 bases align to TRBD1. Germline V gives CDR1 MDHEN, CDR2 SYDVKM. J lost 9 bases, V lost 5 bases, and 7 bases had no gene match. The CDR3 loop spans 14 amino acids.

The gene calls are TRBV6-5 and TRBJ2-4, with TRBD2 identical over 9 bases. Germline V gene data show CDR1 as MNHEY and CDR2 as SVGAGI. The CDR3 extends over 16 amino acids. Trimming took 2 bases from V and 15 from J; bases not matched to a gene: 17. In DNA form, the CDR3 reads TGTGCCAGCAGTTACCGGTCGGCGGGAGGGCCGCAAGAGCGGTACTTC. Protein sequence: CASSYRSAGGPQERYF.

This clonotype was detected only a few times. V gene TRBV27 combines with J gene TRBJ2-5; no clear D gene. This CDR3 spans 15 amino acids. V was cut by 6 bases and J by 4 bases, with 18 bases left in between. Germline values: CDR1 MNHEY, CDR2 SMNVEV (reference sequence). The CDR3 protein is CASSSDPLLGETQYF. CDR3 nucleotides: TGTGCCAGCAGCTCTGACCCCCTCCTGGGAGAGACCCAGTACTTC.

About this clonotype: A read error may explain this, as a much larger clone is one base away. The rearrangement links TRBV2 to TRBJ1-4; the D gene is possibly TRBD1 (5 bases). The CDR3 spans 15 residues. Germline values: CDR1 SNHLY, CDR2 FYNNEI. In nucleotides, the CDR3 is TGTGCCTGCAGTCGGACATACGCAACTAATGAAAAACTGTTTTTT. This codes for CACSRTYATNEKLFF.

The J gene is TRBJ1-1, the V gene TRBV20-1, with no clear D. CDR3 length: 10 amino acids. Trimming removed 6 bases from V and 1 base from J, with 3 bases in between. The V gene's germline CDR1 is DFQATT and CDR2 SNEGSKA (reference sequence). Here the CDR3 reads CSAPNTEAFF. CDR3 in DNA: TGCAGTGCACCGAACACTGAAGCTTTCTTT.

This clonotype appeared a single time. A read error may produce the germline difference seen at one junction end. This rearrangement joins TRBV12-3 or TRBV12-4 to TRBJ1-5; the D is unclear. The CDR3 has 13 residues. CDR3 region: CAGSFYLDQPQHF. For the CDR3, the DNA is TGTGCCGGCAGTTTTTATCTGGATCAGCCCCAGCATTTT.

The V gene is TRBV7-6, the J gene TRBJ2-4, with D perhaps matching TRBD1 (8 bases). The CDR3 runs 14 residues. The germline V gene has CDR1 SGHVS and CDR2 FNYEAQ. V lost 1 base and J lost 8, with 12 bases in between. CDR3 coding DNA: TGTGCCAGCAGCTTAGGACAGGGGAGGGACATTCAGTACTTC. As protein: CASSLGQGRDIQYF.

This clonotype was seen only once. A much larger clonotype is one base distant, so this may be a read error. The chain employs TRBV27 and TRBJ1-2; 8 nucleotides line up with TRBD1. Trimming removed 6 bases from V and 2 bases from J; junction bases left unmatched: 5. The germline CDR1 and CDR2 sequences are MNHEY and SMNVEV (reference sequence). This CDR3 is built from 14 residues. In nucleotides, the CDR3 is TGTGCCAGCAGGCCCCAGGGGGCGAACTATGGCTACACCTTC. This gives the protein CASRPQGANYGYTF.

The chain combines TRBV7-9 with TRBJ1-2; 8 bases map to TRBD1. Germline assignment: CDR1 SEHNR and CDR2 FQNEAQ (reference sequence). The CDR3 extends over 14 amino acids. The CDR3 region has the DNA TGTGCACTGTCGGGACAGGAGGTGCCCTATGGCTACACCTTC. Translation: CALSGQEVPYGYTF.